These 23 T cell receptor beta chains came from one sample sequenced in a study of T cells in Graves' hyperthyroidism and ophthalmopathy. Amplification of TCR beta CDR3 regions used RNA as the template. The HTBI primer set drove a first-round RT-PCR of the TCR CDR3. Each CDR3 protein is one row after TCRdb ran MiXCR on the multiplex PCR reads. The data show some 490,000 distinct CDR3 sequences, with 22% seen just once and under 55% held by the top ten. Sequencing used blood. The source is a woman between 65 and 79 years old with Graves' ophthalmopathy.

This clonotype was counted at least ten times. This chain joins TRBV7-9 and TRBJ2-7, with D possibly matching TRBD1 (5 bases). Deletions cut 4 bases from V and 5 bases from J, with 9 bases between. Per germline, CDR1 SEHNR and CDR2 FQNEAQ (reference sequence). This CDR3 comprises 12 residues. In DNA form, the CDR3 reads TGTGCCAGCAGCTCCAGGGCCAACGAGCAGTACTTC. This sequence encodes CASSSRANEQYF.

This rearrangement joins TRBV4-2 to TRBJ1-4; D gene uncertain. The CDR3 has 12 amino acids. V was pared by 11 bases and J by 8 bases, with 15 bases between. The germline gives CDR1 LGHNA, CDR2 YNFKEQ. The CDR3 sequence: CASGGVGEKLFF. The DNA for the CDR3 is TGTGCCTCGGGCGGGGTAGGGGAAAAACTGTTTTTT.

There are a few counts of this clonotype. The chain combines TRBV12-3 or TRBV12-4 with TRBJ2-5; no firm D call. The V gene lost 6 bases and the J gene lost 4 bases, with 9 bases spanning the gap. This CDR3 has 12 residues. As DNA, the CDR3 is TGTGCCAGCAGCCACCCAGGAGAGACCCAGTACTTC. This sequence encodes CASSHPGETQYF.

This clonotype was recorded at least ten times. This chain uses TRBV11-3 with TRBJ2-1; TRBD1 agrees at 11 bases. The CDR3 consists of 15 residues. Germline V lookup: CDR1 SGHNT, CDR2 YENEEA. The junction had 3 bases not matched to a gene; V was cut back by 2 bases and J by 6 bases. Here the CDR3 reads CASSLLGTGGNEQFF. The CDR3 bases are TGTGCCAGCAGCTTACTAGGGACAGGGGGCAATGAGCAGTTCTTC.

The gene calls are TRBV19 and TRBJ1-2; D is ambiguous. CDR1 LNHDA and CDR2 SQIVND come from the germline V gene (reference sequence). There are 16 residues in the CDR3. V gave up 6 bases and J gave up 2 bases, with 19 bases separating them. Here the CDR3 DNA reads TGTGCCAGTAGACCTCCTGGTCGGAAAGAGAACTATGGCTACACCTTC. It codes for CASRPPGRKENYGYTF.

In this sample, this clonotype turned up a few times. The chain has TRBV6-1 and TRBJ2-7; D remains ambiguous. V gave up 5 bases and J gave up 2 bases, with 13 bases separating them. Germline V lookup: CDR1 MNHNS, CDR2 SASEGT. The CDR3 covers 14 residues. This CDR3 reads CASSPALEPYEQYF. CDR3 bases: TGTGCCAGCAGTCCGGCTTTAGAACCCTACGAGCAGTACTTC.

This clonotype was observed a handful of times. The chain is built from TRBV6-1 and TRBJ2-7; 12 bases agree with TRBD2. CDR3 size: 15 residues. Per the germline V gene, CDR1 is MNHNS and CDR2 is SASEGT. Losses at the gene ends were 6 bases for V and 4 bases for J; bases not matched to a gene: 7. CDR3 residues: CASRRGLAGLYEQYF. Written as DNA, the CDR3 is TGTGCCAGCAGACGAGGACTAGCGGGATTATACGAGCAGTACTTC.

This chain joins TRBV12-5 and TRBJ1-2; D gene uncertain. Germline CDR1 reads LGHNT; CDR2 reads FRNRAP. The CDR3 has 19 residues. V was trimmed by 1 base and J by 7 bases, leaving 28 bases between them. The CDR3 reads CASGLGPKSSQPVWVGYTF. The CDR3 DNA reads as TGTGCTAGTGGTTTGGGACCGAAGTCGTCACAGCCCGTTTGGGTTGGCTACACCTTC. Full variable domain (missing parts from reference TRBV12-5 and TRBJ1-2): DARVTQTPRHKVTEMGQEVTMRCQPILGHNTVFWYRQTMMQGLELLAYFRNRAPLDDSGMPKDRFSAEMPDATLATLKIQPSEPRDSAVYFCASGLGPKSSQPVWVGYTFGSGTRLTVV.

This clonotype was detected only a few times. CDR3 sequence (DNA): TGTGCCAGCAGTTTAATCAGCGGGAGGACGGTATCCGGGGAGCTGTTTTTT. Encoded protein: CASSLISGRTVSGELFF. The chain couples TRBV27 to TRBJ2-2; 9 bases line up with TRBD2. CDR3 length equals 17 residues. The V gene end was trimmed by 2 bases and the J gene end by 6 bases; junction bases not matched to a gene: 10. Per germline, CDR1 MNHEY and CDR2 SMNVEV (reference sequence).

This rearrangement joins TRBV18 to TRBJ1-2; D not resolved. This CDR3 is built from 12 residues. Germline V CDR1 and CDR2: KGHSH, LQKENI. Trimming took off 1 base at V and 5 bases at J, with 5 bases between the two ends. In nucleotides, the CDR3 is TGTGCCAGCTCACCACAGTCTTATGGCTACACCTTC. Its protein product is CASSPQSYGYTF.

The chain uses TRBV12-3 or TRBV12-4 and TRBJ1-1; possibly TRBD1 for D (6 bases). The CDR3 runs to 15 residues. Trimming took off 6 bases at V and 1 base at J, with 15 bases between the two ends. The CDR3 loop is CASRPRGLGNTEAFF. The CDR3 DNA is TGTGCCAGCAGACCCAGGGGCCTGGGGAACACTGAAGCTTTCTTT.

The chain couples TRBV7-3 to TRBJ2-5; a weak D match, TRBD2 (6 bases). Trimming removed 2 bases at V and 9 bases at J, with 13 bases between. Germline V CDR1 and CDR2: SGHTA, FQGTGA. The length of the CDR3 is 13 residues. DNA of the CDR3: TGTGCCAGCAGCTTACTGGGCGGGGAGGCCCAGTACTTC. It encodes CASSLLGGEAQYF.

A few counts support this clonotype. The chain employs TRBV12-3 or TRBV12-4 and TRBJ1-6; D is possibly TRBD1 (5 bases). There are 15 residues in the CDR3. The V end lost 5 bases, the J end lost 0 bases, and 8 bases lay between the germline ends. CDR3: CASSHRSSYNSPLHF. The CDR3 DNA follows: TGTGCCAGCAGTCACAGGAGCTCCTATAATTCACCCCTCCACTTT.

This clonotype was seen repeatedly, ten times or more. CDR3 protein: CASSQTGSSYNSPLHF. The CDR3 region has the DNA TGTGCCAGCAGCCAGACAGGGAGTTCCTATAATTCACCCCTCCACTTT. The chain is built from TRBV7-2 and TRBJ1-6; 7 bases line up with TRBD1. Germline CDR1 and CDR2: SGHTA and FQGNSA. The CDR3 has 16 residues. V shed 5 bases, J shed 1 base, and the junction held 5 bases outside the gene matches.

The rearrangement joins TRBV6-1 to TRBJ2-1, with D possibly matching TRBD1 (6 bases). This CDR3 spans 15 amino acids. Deletions cut 4 bases from V and 0 bases from J, with 10 bases between. The germline gives CDR1 MNHNS, CDR2 SASEGT. This chain's CDR3 is CASSGTVSSYNEQFF. CDR3 DNA sequence: TGTGCCAGCAGTGGGACAGTGAGCTCCTACAATGAGCAGTTCTTC.

The J gene is TRBJ2-7, the V gene TRBV5-1, with TRBD2 as a possible D gene (5 bases). CDR1 and CDR2 (germline): SGHRS, YFSETQ. The CDR3 runs to 16 residues. V lost 4 bases and J 6 bases, leaving 23 bases between the germline ends. The CDR3 spells CASSPRTGVGSGEQYF. CDR3 bases: TGCGCCAGCAGCCCGCGGACTGGGGTGGGGAGTGGCGAGCAGTACTTC.

This clonotype occurred many times. The chain is built from TRBV11-2 and TRBJ1-1; tentative D call: TRBD1 (6 bases). V dropped 0 bases and J dropped 5 bases, with 13 bases sitting between them. The CDR3 is 15 amino acids. CDR1 and CDR2 (germline): SGHAT, FQNNGV. The CDR3: CASSLDWGGRTEAFF. DNA for the CDR3: TGTGCCAGCAGCTTAGATTGGGGGGGCCGGACTGAAGCTTTCTTT.

This chain links TRBV10-3 with TRBJ1-4; TRBD1 might be the D (5 bases). CDR1 and CDR2 from the germline V gene are ENHRY and SYGVKD. V was clipped by 4 bases and J by 8 bases, with 5 bases between them. The CDR3 contains 11 residues. The CDR3 DNA follows: TGTGCCATCAGTGGGGGGGAAAAACTGTTTTTT. This gives the protein CAISGGEKLFF.

In this sample, this clonotype turned up a few times. This chain joins TRBV5-5 and TRBJ2-3; tentative D call: TRBD2 (5 bases). The germline V and J ends were trimmed by 4 bases and 0 bases, with 15 bases remaining between them. The CDR3 runs to 16 residues. In germline, CDR1 is SGHKS, CDR2 YYEKEE (reference sequence). The CDR3 loop reads CASSPEVLSSTDTQYF. CDR3 nucleotide sequence: TGTGCCAGCAGCCCGGAGGTCCTATCTAGCACAGATACGCAGTATTTT.

This clonotype appeared a few times. The chain carries TRBV7-2 and TRBJ2-1; D possibly corresponds to TRBD2 (7 bases). The V and J ends lost 1 base and 7 bases respectively, with 14 bases between them. Germline assignment: CDR1 SGHTA and CDR2 FQGNSA. There are 15 residues in the CDR3. The CDR3 DNA reads TGTGCCAGCAGCTTAGGTGGGAGGGGGGGGAATGAGCAGTTCTTC. As protein: CASSLGGRGGNEQFF.

This clonotype was seen at least ten times. The chain carries TRBV2 and TRBJ2-1, with 9 positions matching TRBD2. Losses at the gene ends were 3 bases for V and 3 bases for J; bases not matched to a gene: 6. The germline gives CDR1 SNHLY, CDR2 FYNNEI. This CDR3 comprises 16 residues. The CDR3 protein is CASSEVLAGVYNEQFF. CDR3 nucleotide sequence: TGTGCCAGCAGTGAGGTGTTAGCGGGAGTCTACAATGAGCAGTTCTTC.

Of note for this clonotype: A much larger clonotype is one base distant, so this may be a read error. The chain is built from TRBV12-3 or TRBV12-4 and TRBJ2-2, with 10 bases that match TRBD1. This CDR3 spans 15 amino acids. The CDR3 nucleotides read TGTACCAGCAGTTTTTTGGGACAGGGGTTCGGGGAGCTGTTTTTT. Amino acid sequence: CTSSFLGQGFGELFF.

This clonotype was counted many times. This rearrangement joins TRBV6-1 to TRBJ1-1; D is undetermined. The CDR3 spans 14 residues. Germline V CDR1 and CDR2: MNHNS, SASEGT. The V end lost 8 bases, the J end lost 1 base, and 14 bases lay between the germline ends. This chain's CDR3 is CASLRAPSNTEAFF. As DNA, the CDR3 is TGTGCCAGCTTGCGGGCCCCGTCGAACACTGAAGCTTTCTTT.